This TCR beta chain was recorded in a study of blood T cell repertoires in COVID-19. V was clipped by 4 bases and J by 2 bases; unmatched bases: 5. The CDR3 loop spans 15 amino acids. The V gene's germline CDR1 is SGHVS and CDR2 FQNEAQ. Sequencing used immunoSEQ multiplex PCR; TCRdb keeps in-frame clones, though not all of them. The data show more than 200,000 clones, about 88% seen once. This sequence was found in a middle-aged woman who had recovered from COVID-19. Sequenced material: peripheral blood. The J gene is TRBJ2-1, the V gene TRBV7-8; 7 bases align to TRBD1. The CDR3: CASSSDRVTYNEQFF. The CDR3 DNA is TGTGCCAGCAGCTCCGACAGGGTAACCTACAATGAGCAGTTCTTC.